This T cell receptor beta chain came from a study of blood T cell repertoires in COVID-19. In the study overall: The study drew acute and convalescent COVID-19 samples from the United States, Italy and Spain. T cells, B-cell-depleted T cells, or PBMCs supplied cDNA or gDNA.

Under the authors' procedure: Reference gene primer amplification gave nucleated cell count estimates. This table comes from immunoSEQ multiplex PCR, and its TCRdb copy is limited to in-frame clones, with some not included. V, J and clone size were drawn from that table, and D and trimming were deduced from the DNA. The sample records about 110,000 clones, 85% to 90% being singletons. The CDR3 is made up of 13 amino acids. The V gene lost 4 bases and the J gene lost 4 bases, with 11 bases spanning the gap. Per germline, CDR1 SGHNT and CDR2 YYREEE (reference sequence). This receptor was obtained from an elderly woman with acute or convalescent COVID-19. Sequenced input: peripheral blood. V usage is TRBV5-4 and J usage is TRBJ2-5; D is possibly TRBD2 (5 bases). The CDR3 DNA follows: TGTGCCAGCAGCGTGGACTGGAGAGAGACCCAGTACTTC. Protein sequence: CASSVDWRETQYF.